Listed below are T cell receptor beta chains from one sample, sequenced in a study of early T cells in non-severe SARS-CoV-2 infection. TCRdb used MiXCR to reprocess the 5' RACE reads, holding one entry per CDR3 protein. The sample has 55,000 to 65,000 distinct CDR3 sequences, about 8.9% seen once. Sequencing used whole blood. All receptors come from an adult who was a healthcare worker with PCR-confirmed SARS-CoV-2 infection or an uninfected control (not recorded which). Both conserved end residues are part of each CDR3. Fields, in order: D gene, V gene, clone size, J gene, CDR3 protein, CDR3 DNA. D genes are given only for firm matches. Where a row states a size, it is once, few, many or the class of an expanded clone; other rows omit it.

.	TRBV5-1	few	TRBJ2-7	CASSSGTLRPPYEQYF	TGCGCCAGCAGCTCCGGGACACTAAGACCCCCCTACGAGCAGTACTTC
.	TRBV12-3/TRBV12-4	few	TRBJ1-5	CASSSPGHISNQPQHF	TGTGCCAGCAGCTCCCCGGGACACATTAGCAATCAGCCCCAGCATTTT
.	TRBV29-1	.	TRBJ2-1	CSVPAAQQFF	TGCAGCGTTCCCGCGGCCCAGCAGTTCTTC
.	TRBV7-2	many	TRBJ2-1	CASSPPGGFYNEQFF	TGTGCCAGCAGCCCCCCTGGGGGGTTCTACAATGAGCAGTTCTTC
TRBD1	TRBV12-3/TRBV12-4	.	TRBJ2-1	CASQAGTGAYNEQFF	TGTGCCAGTCAGGCCGGGACAGGGGCCTACAATGAGCAGTTCTTC
.	TRBV28	many	TRBJ2-1	CASSSGAAYNEQFF	TGTGCCAGCAGTTCAGGGGCTGCGTACAATGAGCAGTTCTTC
.	TRBV11-2	.	TRBJ2-7	CASSLGGSVTYEQYF	TGTGCCAGCAGCTTAGGTGGCAGCGTAACCTACGAGCAGTACTTC
.	TRBV29-1	few	TRBJ2-1	CSVVNYNEQFF	TGCAGCGTTGTGAATTACAATGAGCAGTTCTTC
TRBD2	TRBV6-6	many	TRBJ2-1	CASSYPLAGGENYNEQFF	TGTGCCAGCAGTTACCCTCTAGCGGGAGGGGAGAATTACAATGAGCAGTTCTTC
.	TRBV5-4	many	TRBJ1-1	CASSPSGRSNTEAFF	TGTGCCAGCAGCCCATCTGGACGGTCGAACACTGAAGCTTTCTTT
.	TRBV11-2	many	TRBJ2-3	CASSSSPGTDTQYF	TGTGCCAGCAGCTCCTCTCCAGGCACAGATACGCAGTATTTT
TRBD1	TRBV29-1	.	TRBJ2-1	CSGGQGHEQFF	TGCAGCGGGGGACAGGGCCATGAGCAGTTCTTC
TRBD1	TRBV12-3/TRBV12-4	.	TRBJ2-2	CASSSGGAYTGELFF	TGTGCCAGCAGTTCAGGGGGCGCGTACACCGGGGAGCTGTTTTTT
TRBD1	TRBV28	many	TRBJ1-4	CASSWDRVVGKLFF	TGTGCCAGCAGTTGGGACAGGGTGGTAGGAAAACTGTTTTTT
.	TRBV6-5	few	TRBJ2-7	CASSSGARPGEQYF	TGTGCCAGCAGTTCTGGGGCCCGACCAGGAGAGCAGTACTTC
.	TRBV24-1	few	TRBJ1-1	CATSDASQGETEAFF	TGTGCCACCAGTGATGCAAGCCAGGGTGAAACTGAAGCTTTCTTT
.	TRBV4-2	many	TRBJ2-3	CASSQEPTIDTQYF	TGTGCCAGCAGCCAAGAGCCCACAATAGATACGCAGTATTTT
TRBD1	TRBV3-1	.	TRBJ1-6	CASSLGQENSPLHF	TGTGCCAGCAGCCTGGGACAGGAGAACTCACCCCTCCACTTT
TRBD1	TRBV11-2	.	TRBJ2-1	CASSPNGFGTGNEQFF	TGTGCCAGCAGCCCCAACGGATTCGGGACAGGCAATGAGCAGTTCTTC